This TCR beta chain was recorded in a study of T cells in Graves' hyperthyroidism and ophthalmopathy. Researchers took RNA transcripts and amplified the TCR beta CDR3 regions from them. The TCR CDR3 first-round RT-PCR relied on the HTBI primer set. TCRdb analysed the multiplex PCR reads with MiXCR anew, one entry per CDR3 protein. The sample includes some 400,000 distinct CDR3 sequences, approximately 13% of them seen just once. Worth noting for this clonotype: A read error may be the cause here, since a much bigger clone is one base away.

CDR1 and CDR2 from the germline V gene are SNHLY and FYNNEI. The CDR3 sequence is 16 residues long. The clonotype comes from a woman in her sixties with Graves' hyperthyroidism. The chain combines TRBV2 with TRBJ1-5, with TRBD1 matching over 7 bases. Source material: blood. The CDR3 DNA follows: TGTGCCAGCAGTGAAGCAGGGGGCGCCCGCAATCGGCCCCAGCATTTT. Protein product: CASSEAGGARNRPQHF.